The T cell receptor beta chain under discussion was sequenced for a study of tumor and adjacent non-tumor tissue in lung cancer. Looking at the study overall: The patients, around 9 men and roughly 5 women, were roughly 30 to 85 with stage I to III disease. About 4.2 million productive TCRbeta reads were obtained per sample on average.

Looked up from germline, CDR1 is SQVTM and CDR2 is ANQGSEA. With 3 bases removed from V and 4 bases from J, the gap between germline ends came to 8 bases. The CDR3 sequence is 12 residues long. RNA was extracted from bulk tissue without any cell sorting. Three rounds of nested PCR, following a modified ARM-PCR protocol, produced the TCRbeta library. One entry per CDR3 protein, called by TCRdb with MiXCR from the multiplex PCR reads. The sample consists of 100,000 to 120,000 distinct CDR3 sequences, approximately 80% of them appearing once. The specimen sequenced was lung tumor tissue. This chain uses TRBV29-1 with TRBJ2-3; the D is unclear. The receptor comes from a man in his 70s with non-small cell lung cancer. The CDR3 protein is CSVDVNADTQYF. The CDR3 bases are TGCAGCGTTGATGTCAACGCAGATACGCAGTATTTT.